The rows below give T cell receptor beta chains drawn from one sample of a study of T cell responses to AZD1222 COVID-19 vaccine. The method was immunoSEQ multiplex PCR; TCRdb's version includes in-frame clones alone and lacks a portion of them. The table shows 200,000 or so clones, with around 86% occurring only once. Sample: peripheral blood, taken on day 0 of MenACWY control vaccination. The receptors shown here come from an adult in good health. Each CDR3 is given with its conserved first and last residue. A D gene is named only where the DNA matches it firmly. The listing skips clone size in some rows; elsewhere it reads once, few, many or a size class.

V gene	D gene	J gene	clone size	CDR3 DNA	CDR3 protein
TRBV5-4	.	TRBJ1-2	.	TGTGCCAGCAGCTTGTCGGCAGACTATGGCTACACCTTC	CASSLSADYGYTF
TRBV6-1	.	TRBJ1-3	.	TGTGCCAGCAGTGAATCCTCCGGCAGGGCCCCTGGAAACACCATATATTTT	CASSESSGRAPGNTIYF
TRBV19	.	TRBJ2-1	.	TGTGCCAGTAGTAGGCCCCGCGGACTCCCAGGGTACAATGAGCAGTTCTTC	CASSRPRGLPGYNEQFF
TRBV5-1	.	TRBJ2-7	.	TGCGCCAGCAGCTCTGAGGGGGAGCAGTACTTC	CASSSEGEQYF
TRBV7-9	.	TRBJ1-6	.	TGTGCCAGCAGCAGAATGACAGATCGCAATTCACCCCTCCACTTT	CASSRMTDRNSPLHF
TRBV21-1	.	TRBJ1-5	.	TGTGCCAGCTGTGTAGACAGGTTGGAGCAGCCCCAGCATTTT	CASCVDRLEQPQHF
TRBV9	TRBD1	TRBJ2-1	.	TGTGCCAGCAGTCTGAGGGGGCAGTACAATGAGCAGTTCTTC	CASSLRGQYNEQFF
TRBV6-5	TRBD1	TRBJ2-1	.	TGTGCCAGCAGAGGACAGGGGTTGATTGGGCAGTTCTTC	CASRGQGLIGQFF
TRBV7-2	.	TRBJ2-2	.	TGTGCCAGCAGCTTAGCGGCAGGGAGTTCCGGGGAGCTGTTTTTT	CASSLAAGSSGELFF
TRBV18	TRBD1	TRBJ2-3	.	TGTGCCAGCTCACCACCGAACAGGGGAACAGATACGCAGTATTTT	CASSPPNRGTDTQYF
TRBV27	TRBD1	TRBJ2-7	.	TGTGCCAGCAGCTCCCGGGACAGGCTCTACGAGCAGTACTTC	CASSSRDRLYEQYF
TRBV5-1	.	TRBJ2-7	.	TGCGCCAGCACAGGGACTGGGACCTACGAGCAGTACTTC	CASTGTGTYEQYF
TRBV30	.	TRBJ2-2	.	TGTGCCTGGAGTGTACTCCTAGCGCTGGGCACCGGGGAGCTGTTTTTT	CAWSVLLALGTGELFF
TRBV20-1	.	TRBJ2-3	.	TGCAGTGTCACCTTGACCGATACGCAGTATTTT	CSVTLTDTQYF
TRBV7-2	.	TRBJ2-1	.	TGTGCCAGCAGCTTGACTCACGGTGAGCAGTTCTTC	CASSLTHGEQFF
TRBV19	.	TRBJ1-2	.	TGTGCCAGTAAAGGGACGTACTATGGCTACACCTTC	CASKGTYYGYTF
TRBV19	.	TRBJ2-7	.	TGTGCCAGTAGGCCGGGACAAGCCTACGAGCAGTACTTC	CASRPGQAYEQYF
TRBV27	.	TRBJ2-3	.	TGTGCCAGCAGTCTCCGGGAACTCACAGATACGCAGTATTTT	CASSLRELTDTQYF
TRBV20-1	.	TRBJ1-2	.	TGCAGTGCGAGTAACTATGGCTACACCTTC	CSASNYGYTF
TRBV12-3/TRBV12-4	.	TRBJ1-1	.	TGTGCCAGCAGCCCAGGGATGAACACTGAAGCTTTCTTT	CASSPGMNTEAFF
TRBV7-9	TRBD1	TRBJ1-2	.	TGTGCCAGCAGCTTGGAATCCGGGACAGCGTATGGCTACACCTTC	CASSLESGTAYGYTF
TRBV28	.	TRBJ1-2	once	TGTGCCAGCAGTCCCCAGCGCTATGGCTACACCTTC	CASSPQRYGYTF
TRBV7-9	.	TRBJ2-7	.	TGTGCCAGCAGCTTCGAGGGGAAGGACGAGCAGTACTTC	CASSFEGKDEQYF
TRBV9	.	TRBJ2-7	.	TGTGCCAGCAGCGTTGGACAGTCCTACGAGCAGTACTTC	CASSVGQSYEQYF
TRBV10-1	.	TRBJ2-7	.	TGCGCCAGGGGAGCAGAGCACGAGCAGTACTTC	CARGAEHEQYF
TRBV29-1	TRBD2	TRBJ2-7	.	TGCAGCGTTTCTAGCGGGGGGGGCTACGAGCAGTACTTC	CSVSSGGGYEQYF
TRBV30	TRBD2	TRBJ2-7	.	TGTGCCTGGAGTGCCGGGACTAGCGGGAGCTACGAGCAGTACTTC	CAWSAGTSGSYEQYF
TRBV6-6	.	TRBJ1-2	.	TGTGCCAGCAGTTACTCGAAGGGTAGTTATGGCTACACCTTC	CASSYSKGSYGYTF
TRBV6-2/TRBV6-3	.	TRBJ1-2	.	TGTGCCAGCAGTTACGACGGAACCTATGGCTACACCTTC	CASSYDGTYGYTF
TRBV7-8	TRBD1	TRBJ2-3	.	TGTGCCAGCAGCATCGGACAGGGGGCAGATACGCAGTATTTT	CASSIGQGADTQYF
TRBV5-4	TRBD1	TRBJ2-7	.	TGTGCCAGCAGCCCTGGGACAGGGGACTACGAGCAGTACTTC	CASSPGTGDYEQYF
TRBV6-5	TRBD2	TRBJ2-7	.	TGTGCCAGCTCCACTACTAGCGGTACCCCCTACGAGCAGTACTTC	CASSTTSGTPYEQYF
TRBV3-1/TRBV3-2	.	TRBJ2-2	few	TGTGCCAGCAGCCAAGATATAGGGACCGGGGAGCTGTTTTTT	CASSQDIGTGELFF
TRBV2	.	TRBJ2-5	.	TGTGCCAGCAGCGGAAATCGGGACACGGGAGGAGAGACCCAGTACTTC	CASSGNRDTGGETQYF
TRBV12-3/TRBV12-4	.	TRBJ1-5	once	TGTGCCAGCAGACAGGGCCTTTATCAGCCCCAGCATTTT	CASRQGLYQPQHF
TRBV28	.	TRBJ1-1	.	TGTGCCAGCAGTTTGGGAGGGGGGAACACTGAAGCTTTCTTT	CASSLGGGNTEAFF
TRBV7-3	TRBD1	TRBJ2-1	.	TGTGCCAGCAGCGAAGGGGGCAGCACCAGCTCCTACAATGAGCAGTTCTTC	CASSEGGSTSSYNEQFF
TRBV6-5	.	TRBJ1-2	.	TGTGCCAGCAGCCAAAGTGGGGAATCAATTGCTGGCTACACCTTC	CASSQSGESIAGYTF
TRBV28	TRBD2	TRBJ2-3	.	TGTGCCACAACAGATAAGCGGGAGGGGGCAGATACGCAGTATTTT	CATTDKREGADTQYF
TRBV27	.	TRBJ2-7	.	TGTGCCAGCAGTTTATTGACGCGGGGCGGGCCCCTGGAAAGGCAGCAGTACTTC	CASSLLTRGGPLERQQYF
TRBV5-6	TRBD1	TRBJ2-7	.	TGTGCCAGCAGCCCCGGGACAGGTCATTACGAGCAGTACTTC	CASSPGTGHYEQYF